This paragraph reports one TCR beta chain. Its antigen is not known. V was clipped by 4 bases and J by 4 bases, with 11 bases between them. Germline CDR1 is MGHRA and CDR2 is YSYEKL. The CDR3 totals 14 residues. The entry originates in a study of shared clonotypes between healthy human individuals. Points from the study as a whole: An expected dependence of interdonor clonotype sharing on sequencing depth was noted.

The repertoire was sequenced with immunoSEQ multiplex PCR; TCRdb's copy has only in-frame clones and lacks some. The profile shows over a million clones, approximately 78% of them singletons. This chain connects TRBV4-1 to TRBJ1-5; D is perhaps TRBD1 (6 bases). The sequence came from a man in his late teens or twenties in good health. Some clones in this sample may be carry-over from other donors' samples. The sequencing input was memory CD4+ T cells from PBMCs. Subset reported: CD45RA-negative fraction. CDR3 coding DNA: TGCGCCAGCAGCCCAAGACAGGAAAATCAGCCCCAGCATTTT. Amino acids: CASSPRQENQPQHF.